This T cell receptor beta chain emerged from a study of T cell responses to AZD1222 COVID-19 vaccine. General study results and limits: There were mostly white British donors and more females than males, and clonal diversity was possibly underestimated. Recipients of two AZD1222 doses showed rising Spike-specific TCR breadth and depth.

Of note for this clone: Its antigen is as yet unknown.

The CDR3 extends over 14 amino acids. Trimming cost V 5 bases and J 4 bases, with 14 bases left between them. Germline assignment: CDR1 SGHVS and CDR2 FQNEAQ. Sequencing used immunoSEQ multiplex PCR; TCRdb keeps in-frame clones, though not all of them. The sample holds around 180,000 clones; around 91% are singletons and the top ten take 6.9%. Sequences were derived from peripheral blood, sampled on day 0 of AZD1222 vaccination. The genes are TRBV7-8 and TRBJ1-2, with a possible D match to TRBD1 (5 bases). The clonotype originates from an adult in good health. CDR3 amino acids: CASSVGVGAYGYTF. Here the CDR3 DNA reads TGTGCCAGCAGCGTGGGGGTCGGGGCCTATGGCTACACCTTC.